These 14 T cell receptor beta chains were sequenced from one sample in a study of T-cell memory formation after mild COVID-19. TCRdb itself ran the 5' RACE reads through MiXCR, one entry per CDR3 protein. Of hundreds of thousands of distinct CDR3 sequences listed, less than 25% are singletons. Sample: PBMCs or a T cell subset sorted from them (not recorded which). These receptor sequences come from an adult woman who had mild COVID-19 (a few samples of this study predate the infection). Cell type and time point are not known.

This clonotype occurred a few times. The V and J genes are TRBV7-2 and TRBJ1-2, with D maybe TRBD1 (5 bases). CDR1 SGHTA and CDR2 FQGNSA come from the germline V gene. The CDR3 covers 16 residues. V lost 1 base and J lost 4, with 16 bases in between. The CDR3 protein is CASSLGDRFGSYGYTF. The CDR3 region has the DNA TGTGCCAGCAGCTTAGGGGACCGCTTCGGCTCCTATGGCTACACCTTC. Complete variable domain (other parts from reference TRBV7-2 and TRBJ1-2): GAGVSQSPSNKVTEKGKDVELRCDPISGHTALYWYRQSLGQGLEFLIYFQGNSAPDKSGLPSDRFSAERTGGSVSTLTIQRTQQEDSAVYLCASSLGDRFGSYGYTFGSGTRLTVV.

This clonotype was detected only a few times. V usage is TRBV12-3 or TRBV12-4 and J usage is TRBJ2-1; possible D gene TRBD2, 6 bases. This CDR3 has 15 amino acids. With 3 bases removed from V and 7 bases from J, the gap between germline ends came to 16 bases. The CDR3 sequence is CASSLGRGSVNEQFF. DNA for the CDR3: TGTGCCAGCAGTTTGGGGCGGGGATCAGTAAATGAGCAGTTCTTC.

This clonotype has a handful of counts. V is TRBV6-5 and J is TRBJ2-3; TRBD1 agrees at 8 bases. The V gene end was trimmed by 6 bases and the J gene end by 5 bases; junction bases not matched to a gene: 10. The germline V gene encodes CDR1 MNHEY and CDR2 SVGAGI. CDR3 length: 15 amino acids. The CDR3 reads CASRRTGTGGDTQYF. The CDR3 region has the DNA TGTGCCAGCAGGCGAACCGGGACAGGTGGAGATACGCAGTATTTT.

This clonotype was detected a few times. The chain employs TRBV29-1 and TRBJ2-5; no clear D gene. Germline V gene sequence: CDR1 SQVTM, CDR2 ANQGSEA. V was pared by 1 base and J by 5 bases, with 8 bases between. This CDR3 region has 12 residues. The CDR3 DNA sequence: TGCAGCGTTGAAGTCTCCCGGGAGACCCAGTACTTC. It yields the protein CSVEVSRETQYF.

Of note for this clonotype: Lacking the conserved final phenylalanine or tryptophan, this CDR3 likely reflects a read error. Because the CDR3's place on the DNA is in doubt, the DNA is left out and the CDR3 is given as listed by TCRdb. V gene TRBV30 combines with J gene TRBJ2-1; TRBD1 reflects the table's D call only, with no check against the DNA. From its first to its last residue, the CDR3 has 11 amino acids. The germline V gene has CDR1 GTSNPN and CDR2 SVGIG (reference sequence). CDR3 sequence reads: CAWSTGQVLYI.

This clonotype was observed a few times. The chain joins TRBV7-2 to TRBJ2-3, with TRBD2 matching 9 bases. CDR3 length: 16 amino acids. V lost 3 bases and J lost 11; bases outside the gene matches: 15. Germline CDR1 and CDR2: SGHTA and FQGNSA. The CDR3 loop is CASSLVAGDAAGGQYF. The CDR3 region has the DNA TGTGCCAGCAGCTTGGTAGCGGGAGACGCCGCAGGAGGGCAGTATTTT.

The chain employs TRBV7-8 and TRBJ2-7; 8 positions match TRBD1. CDR3 length equals 18 residues. V shed 2 bases and J 5 bases; nucleotides not matched to a gene: 17. Per germline, CDR1 SGHVS and CDR2 FQNEAQ. CDR3 in amino acids: CASSLSPPGAGGLNEQYF. The CDR3 DNA sequence: TGTGCCAGCAGCTTAAGCCCTCCCGGGGCAGGGGGCCTGAACGAGCAGTACTTC.

V and J are TRBV12-3 or TRBV12-4 and TRBJ2-5, with 12 bases that match TRBD2. The CDR3 is 15 amino acids. The J segment lost 6 bases and the V segment lost 4 bases, leaving 6 bases of the junction unmatched. The CDR3: CASSSTSGSFQTQYF. DNA for the CDR3: TGTGCCAGCAGTTCGACTAGCGGGAGCTTTCAGACCCAGTACTTC.

This clonotype was picked up a small number of times. The V and J genes are TRBV9 and TRBJ1-1; D is unclear. Germline CDR1 reads SGDLS; CDR2 reads YYNGEE. The CDR3 runs 14 residues. V shed 2 bases and J shed 5 bases, with 13 bases lying between them. CDR3 nucleotides: TGTGCCAGCAGCGTTGGACCGGCAGCGACTGAAGCTTTCTTT. It yields the protein CASSVGPAATEAFF.

The J gene is TRBJ2-2, the V gene TRBV3-1, with D hard to call. The germline CDR1 and CDR2 sequences are LGHDT and YNNKEL (reference sequence). The CDR3 loop spans 13 amino acids. The V and J ends lost 7 bases and 4 bases respectively, with 10 bases between them. The CDR3 DNA is TGTGCCAGCAAATTTCCGGTCACCGGGGAGCTGTTTTTT. Residues: CASKFPVTGELFF.

This clonotype came up a few times. This rearrangement joins TRBV20-1 to TRBJ2-5; 8 nucleotides match TRBD1. Germline V CDR1 and CDR2: DFQATT, SNEGSKA (reference sequence). Losses at the gene ends were 6 bases for V and 5 bases for J; bases not matched to a gene: 14. The CDR3 length is 15 residues. The CDR3 is CSASTGTGIGETQYF. CDR3 in DNA: TGCAGTGCCAGCACCGGGACAGGAATAGGGGAGACCCAGTACTTC.

The chain has TRBV11-2 and TRBJ1-3, with unresolved D. This CDR3 contains 16 residues. Germline V CDR1 and CDR2: SGHAT, FQNNGV. Trimming cost V 1 base and J 1 base, with 11 bases left between them. The CDR3 DNA follows: TGTGCCAGCAGCTTAGTCTTGCGTCGATCTGGAAACACCATATATTTT. This sequence encodes CASSLVLRRSGNTIYF.

This clonotype was counted only a few times. The gene calls are TRBV4-2 and TRBJ2-7; D is unclear. The CDR3 is 14 amino acids. V gave up 0 bases and J gave up 6 bases, with 12 bases separating them. CDR1 and CDR2 (germline): LGHNA, YNFKEQ. The CDR3 DNA sequence: TGTGCCAGCAGCCAAGAAAAGGGATGGACCGAGCAGTACTTC. Its translation is CASSQEKGWTEQYF.

This chain uses TRBV12-3 or TRBV12-4 with TRBJ2-3, with TRBD2 matching over 7 bases. Germline trimming cut 3 bases from V and 1 base from J; bases unmatched to any gene: 7. The CDR3 contains 16 residues. The CDR3 nucleotides are TGTGCCAGCAGTTTTTCCCTGGGGGGGGGCACAGATACGCAGTATTTT. Translated: CASSFSLGGGTDTQYF.